This TCR beta chain was recorded in a study of blood T cell repertoires in COVID-19. Per the germline V gene, CDR1 is MNHEY and CDR2 is SVGAGI. This CDR3 is 15 amino acids long. V trimming: 6 bases; J trimming: 3 bases; junction bases outside the gene matches: 7. The data were produced by immunoSEQ multiplex PCR, yet TCRdb's version contains in-frame clones alone and is incomplete. The sample holds some 490,000 clones, approximately 85% seen once. The specimen sequenced was peripheral blood. This receptor was identified in a human donor in a cohort sampled during active COVID-19. The J gene is TRBJ2-1, the V gene TRBV6-5, with 8 bases matching TRBD1. The CDR3 loop reads CASSTGGTVYNEQFF. In DNA form, the CDR3 reads TGTGCCAGCAGCACAGGGGGGACAGTCTACAATGAGCAGTTCTTC.